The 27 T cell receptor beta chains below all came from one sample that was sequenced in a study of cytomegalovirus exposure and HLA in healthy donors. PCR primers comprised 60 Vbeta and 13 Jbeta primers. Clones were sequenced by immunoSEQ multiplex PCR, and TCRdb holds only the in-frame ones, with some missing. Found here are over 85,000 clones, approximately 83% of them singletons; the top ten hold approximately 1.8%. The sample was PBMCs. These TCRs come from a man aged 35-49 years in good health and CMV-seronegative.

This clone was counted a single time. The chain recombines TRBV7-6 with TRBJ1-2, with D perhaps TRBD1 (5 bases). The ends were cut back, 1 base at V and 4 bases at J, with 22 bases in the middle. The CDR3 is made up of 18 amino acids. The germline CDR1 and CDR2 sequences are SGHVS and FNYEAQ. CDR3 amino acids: CASSLVAGSGGLSYGYTF. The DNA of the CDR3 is TGTGCCAGCAGCTTAGTGGCAGGGTCGGGGGGTTTGTCCTATGGCTACACCTTC.

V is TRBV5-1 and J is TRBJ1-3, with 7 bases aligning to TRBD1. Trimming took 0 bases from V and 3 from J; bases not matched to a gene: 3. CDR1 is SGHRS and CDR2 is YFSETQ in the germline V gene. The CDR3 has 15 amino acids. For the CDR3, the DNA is TGCGCCAGCAGCTTGGCAGGGACAGATGGAAACACCATATATTTT. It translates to CASSLAGTDGNTIYF.

The CDR3 here is CASSSSAANYGYTF. For the CDR3, the DNA is TGTGCCAGCAGTTCCTCCGCGGCTAACTATGGCTACACCTTC. This chain links TRBV28 with TRBJ1-2; D uncertain. This CDR3 has 14 residues. Trimming cost V 4 bases and J 0 bases, with 9 bases left between them. Germline V gene sequence: CDR1 MDHEN, CDR2 SYDVKM.

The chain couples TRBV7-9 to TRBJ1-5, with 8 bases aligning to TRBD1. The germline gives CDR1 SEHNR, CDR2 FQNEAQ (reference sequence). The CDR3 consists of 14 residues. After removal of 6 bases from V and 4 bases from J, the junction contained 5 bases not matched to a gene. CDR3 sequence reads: CASSLQGANQPQHF. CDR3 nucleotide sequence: TGTGCCAGCAGTCTCCAGGGGGCAAATCAGCCCCAGCATTTT.

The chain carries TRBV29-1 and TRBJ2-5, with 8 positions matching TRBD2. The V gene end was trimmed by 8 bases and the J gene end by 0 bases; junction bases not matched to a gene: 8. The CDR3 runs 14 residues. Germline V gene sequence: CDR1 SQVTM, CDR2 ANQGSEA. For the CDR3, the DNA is TGCAGCCCCGACGGGGGGGGGTACCAAGAGACCCAGTACTTC. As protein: CSPDGGGYQETQYF.

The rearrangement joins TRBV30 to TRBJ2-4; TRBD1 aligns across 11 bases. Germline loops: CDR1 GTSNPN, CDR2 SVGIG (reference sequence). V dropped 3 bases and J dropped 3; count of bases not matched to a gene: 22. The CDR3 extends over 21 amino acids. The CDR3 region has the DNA TGTGCCTGGAGGGATTATGGGACAGGGGGTTTTAAGGACCCCCTCAAAAACATTCAGTACTTC. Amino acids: CAWRDYGTGGFKDPLKNIQYF.

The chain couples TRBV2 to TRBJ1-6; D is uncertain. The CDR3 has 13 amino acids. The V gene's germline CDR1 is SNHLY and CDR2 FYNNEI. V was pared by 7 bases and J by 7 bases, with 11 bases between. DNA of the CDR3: TGTGCCAGCATCGTGGCCAAGAATTCACCCCTCCACTTT. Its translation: CASIVAKNSPLHF.

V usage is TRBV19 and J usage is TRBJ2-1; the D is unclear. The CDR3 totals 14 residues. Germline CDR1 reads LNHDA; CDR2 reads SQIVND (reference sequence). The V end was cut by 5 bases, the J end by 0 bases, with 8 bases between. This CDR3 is CASSLGSSYNEQFF. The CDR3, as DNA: TGTGCCAGTAGTCTCGGTAGCTCCTACAATGAGCAGTTCTTC.

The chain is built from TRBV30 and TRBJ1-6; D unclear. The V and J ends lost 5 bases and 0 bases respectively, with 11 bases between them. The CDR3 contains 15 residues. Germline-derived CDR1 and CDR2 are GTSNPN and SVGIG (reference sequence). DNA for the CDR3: TGTGCCTGGGGTCGTGCGAGCTCCTATAATTCACCCCTCCACTTT. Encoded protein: CAWGRASSYNSPLHF.

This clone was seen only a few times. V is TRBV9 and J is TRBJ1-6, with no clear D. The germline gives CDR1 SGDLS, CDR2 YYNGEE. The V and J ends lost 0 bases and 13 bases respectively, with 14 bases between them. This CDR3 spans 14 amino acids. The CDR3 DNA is TGTGCCAGCAGCGTAGCACTCTCCGAATCTCCCCTCCACTTT. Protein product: CASSVALSESPLHF. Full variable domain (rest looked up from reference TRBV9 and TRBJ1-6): DSGVTQTPKHLITATGQRVTLRCSPRSGDLSVYWYQQSLDQGLQFLIQYYNGEERAKGNILERFSAQQFPDLHSELNLSSLELGDSALYFCASSVALSESPLHFGNGTRLTVT.

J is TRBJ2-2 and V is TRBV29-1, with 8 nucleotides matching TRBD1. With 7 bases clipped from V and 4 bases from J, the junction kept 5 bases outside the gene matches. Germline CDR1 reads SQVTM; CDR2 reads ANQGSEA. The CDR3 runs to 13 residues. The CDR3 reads CSASTGGTGELFF. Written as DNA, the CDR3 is TGCAGCGCCTCTACAGGGGGCACCGGGGAGCTGTTTTTT.

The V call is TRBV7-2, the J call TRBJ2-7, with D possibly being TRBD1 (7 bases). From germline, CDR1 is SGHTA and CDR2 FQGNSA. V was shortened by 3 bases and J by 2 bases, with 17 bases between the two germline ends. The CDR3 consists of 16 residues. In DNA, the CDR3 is TGTGCCAGCAGCTTGGGTGGTGGCAGGGGGGCCTACGAGCAGTACTTC. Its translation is CASSLGGGRGAYEQYF.

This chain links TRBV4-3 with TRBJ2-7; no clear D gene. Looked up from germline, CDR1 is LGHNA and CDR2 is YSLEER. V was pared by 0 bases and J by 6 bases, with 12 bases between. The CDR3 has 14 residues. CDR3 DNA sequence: TGCGCCAGCAGCCAAGATAAGGAACAGACCGAGCAGTACTTC. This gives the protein CASSQDKEQTEQYF.

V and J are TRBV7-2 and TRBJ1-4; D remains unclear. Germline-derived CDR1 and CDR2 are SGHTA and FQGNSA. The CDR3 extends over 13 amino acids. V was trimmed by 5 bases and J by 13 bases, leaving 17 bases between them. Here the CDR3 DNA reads TGTGCCAGCAGCCCTGGACTTCCCGTTTCACTGTTTTTT. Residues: CASSPGLPVSLFF. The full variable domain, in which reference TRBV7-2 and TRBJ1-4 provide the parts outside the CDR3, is GAGVSQSPSNKVTEKGKDVELRCDPISGHTALYWYRQSLGQGLEFLIYFQGNSAPDKSGLPSDRFSAERTGGSVSTLTIQRTQQEDSAVYLCASSPGLPVSLFFGSGTQLSVL.

The CDR3 sequence: CASSSLGQGHQPQHF. The CDR3 DNA is TGTGCCAGCAGTTCCCTGGGACAGGGTCATCAGCCCCAGCATTTT. V and J are TRBV27 and TRBJ1-5; 9 bases match TRBD1. The J segment lost 5 bases and the V segment lost 4 bases, leaving 6 bases of the junction unmatched. CDR3 length: 15 residues. Per germline, CDR1 MNHEY and CDR2 SMNVEV (reference sequence).

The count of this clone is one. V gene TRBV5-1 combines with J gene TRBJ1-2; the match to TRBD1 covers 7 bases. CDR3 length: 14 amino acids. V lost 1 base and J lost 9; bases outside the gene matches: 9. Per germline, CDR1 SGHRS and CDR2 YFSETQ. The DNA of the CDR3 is TGCGCCAGCAGCTTGACGACAGGGCAACTGAGCTACACCTTC. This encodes CASSLTTGQLSYTF.

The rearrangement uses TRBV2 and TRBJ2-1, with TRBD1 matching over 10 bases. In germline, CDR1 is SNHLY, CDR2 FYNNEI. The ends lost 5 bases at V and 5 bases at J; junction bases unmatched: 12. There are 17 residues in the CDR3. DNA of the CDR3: TGTGCCAGCAGTATGTTTAGGCCGGGACAGGGGAACAATGAGCAGTTCTTC. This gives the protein CASSMFRPGQGNNEQFF.

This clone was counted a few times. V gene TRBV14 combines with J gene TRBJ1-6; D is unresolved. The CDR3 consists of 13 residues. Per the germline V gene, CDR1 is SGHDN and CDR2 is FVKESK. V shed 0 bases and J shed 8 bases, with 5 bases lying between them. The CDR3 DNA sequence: TGTGCCAGCAGCCAAGATCTTTATTCACCCCTCCACTTT. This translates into CASSQDLYSPLHF. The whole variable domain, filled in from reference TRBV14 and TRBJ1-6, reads EAGVTQFPSHSVIEKGQTVTLRCDPISGHDNLYWYRRVMGKEIKFLLHFVKESKQDESGMPNNRFLAERTGGTYSTLKVQPAELEDSGVYFCASSQDLYSPLHFGNGTRLTVT.

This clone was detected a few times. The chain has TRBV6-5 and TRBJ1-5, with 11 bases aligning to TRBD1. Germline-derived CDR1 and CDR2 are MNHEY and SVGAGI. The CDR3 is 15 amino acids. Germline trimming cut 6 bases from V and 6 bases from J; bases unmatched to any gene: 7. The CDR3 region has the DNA TGTGCCAGCAGCCCCACCGGGACAGGGGGTCAGCCCCAGCATTTT. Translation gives CASSPTGTGGQPQHF.

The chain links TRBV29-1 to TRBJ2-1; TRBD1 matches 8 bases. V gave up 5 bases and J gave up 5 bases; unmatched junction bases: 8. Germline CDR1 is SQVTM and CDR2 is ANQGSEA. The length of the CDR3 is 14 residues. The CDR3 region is CSVSPDREDNEQFF. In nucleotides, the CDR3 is TGCAGCGTTAGCCCGGACAGGGAGGACAATGAGCAGTTCTTC.

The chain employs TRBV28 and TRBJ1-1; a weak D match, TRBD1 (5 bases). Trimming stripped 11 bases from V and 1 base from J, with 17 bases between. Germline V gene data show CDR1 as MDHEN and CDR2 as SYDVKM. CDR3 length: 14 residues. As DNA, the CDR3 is TGTGCCTGGGGGGAGAACACTGGGAACACTGAAGCTTTCTTT. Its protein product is CAWGENTGNTEAFF.

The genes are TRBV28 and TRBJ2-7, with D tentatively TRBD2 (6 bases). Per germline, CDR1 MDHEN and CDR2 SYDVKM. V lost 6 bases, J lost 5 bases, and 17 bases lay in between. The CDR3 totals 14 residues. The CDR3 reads CASSLDGRPNEQYF. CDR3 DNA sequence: TGTGCCAGCAGCCTCGACGGGAGACCCAACGAGCAGTACTTC.

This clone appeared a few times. DNA for the CDR3: TGTGCCAGCTCACTGGCGGGGGAAAAACTGTTTTTT. This encodes CASSLAGEKLFF. V is TRBV18 and J is TRBJ1-4; the D is unclear. The germline CDR1 and CDR2 sequences are KGHSH and LQKENI. V was cut by 4 bases and J by 8 bases, with 8 bases left in between. The CDR3 runs 12 residues.

The CDR3 nucleotides are TGCAGCGTGCCGGGAGCCTATGGCTACACCTTC. Translating it yields CSVPGAYGYTF. The gene calls are TRBV29-1 and TRBJ1-2; unclear D gene. CDR3 length equals 11 residues. V shed 6 bases and J shed 4 bases, with 9 bases lying between them. Germline-derived CDR1 and CDR2 are SQVTM and ANQGSEA.

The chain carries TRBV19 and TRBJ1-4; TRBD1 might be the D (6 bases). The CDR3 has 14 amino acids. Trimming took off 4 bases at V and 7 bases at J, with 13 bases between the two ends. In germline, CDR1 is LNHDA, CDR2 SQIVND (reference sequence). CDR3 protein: CASSKRRGTEKLFF. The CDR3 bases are TGTGCCAGTAGTAAACGCAGGGGTACTGAAAAACTGTTTTTT.

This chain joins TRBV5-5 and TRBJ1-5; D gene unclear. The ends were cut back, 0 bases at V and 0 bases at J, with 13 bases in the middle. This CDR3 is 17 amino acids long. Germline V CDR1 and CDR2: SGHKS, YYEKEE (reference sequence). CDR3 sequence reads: CASSLADFHHSNQPQHF. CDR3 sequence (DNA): TGTGCCAGCAGCTTGGCGGACTTTCACCATAGCAATCAGCCCCAGCATTTT.

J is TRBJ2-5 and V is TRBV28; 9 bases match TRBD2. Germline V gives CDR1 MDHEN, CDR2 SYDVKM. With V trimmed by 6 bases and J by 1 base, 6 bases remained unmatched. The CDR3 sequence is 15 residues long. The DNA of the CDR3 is TGTGCCAGCAGGTTGCTAGCGGGAACCCAAGAGACCCAGTACTTC. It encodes CASRLLAGTQETQYF.